Presented here are 6 T cell receptor beta chains from one specimen sequenced in a study of blood T cell repertoires in COVID-19. TCRdb's copy holds only in-frame clones and misses some; the assay was immunoSEQ multiplex PCR. The data hold 260,000 or so clones, with approximately 80% observed a single time. Input material: peripheral blood. The receptor source for this set is a human donor in a cohort sampled during active COVID-19.

The chain is built from TRBV18 and TRBJ1-4, with D maybe TRBD1 (6 bases). V was shortened by 1 base and J by 0 bases, with 12 bases between the two germline ends. Germline values: CDR1 KGHSH, CDR2 LQKENI. The CDR3 runs 17 residues. The DNA of the CDR3 is TGTGCCAGCTCACCACTACAGGGAGGGACAACTAATGAAAAACTGTTTTTT. This sequence encodes CASSPLQGGTTNEKLFF.

The V and J genes are TRBV10-3 and TRBJ1-5; 9 nucleotides line up with TRBD1. Per germline, CDR1 ENHRY and CDR2 SYGVKD. CDR3 size: 13 residues. The ends lost 10 bases at V and 4 bases at J; junction bases unmatched: 5. CDR3 sequence reads: CATRQGGNQPQHF. DNA of the CDR3: TGTGCCACGCGACAGGGGGGAAATCAGCCCCAGCATTTT.

The genes are TRBV4-1 and TRBJ1-1; D gene uncertain. The CDR3 extends over 14 amino acids. Germline CDR1 reads MGHRA; CDR2 reads YSYEKL. Trimming cost V 0 bases and J 4 bases, with 9 bases left between them. In DNA, the CDR3 is TGCGCCAGCAGCCAAGATCCGTTTAGCACTGAAGCTTTCTTT. Translation: CASSQDPFSTEAFF.

The chain employs TRBV5-4 and TRBJ2-1; D unresolved. CDR3 length: 11 amino acids. Germline V gene lookup returns CDR1 SGHNT and CDR2 YYREEE (reference sequence). V lost 3 bases and J 14 bases, leaving 12 bases between the germline ends. CDR3 loop: CASSWQDKKFF. The CDR3 region has the DNA TGTGCCAGCAGCTGGCAGGATAAAAAGTTCTTC.

This chain connects TRBV6-4 to TRBJ1-1; 7 positions match TRBD1. There are 14 residues in the CDR3. The germline CDR1 and CDR2 sequences are MRHNA and SNTAGT. Trimming at V came to 6 bases and at J to 1 base, leaving 5 bases not matched to a gene. This CDR3 is CASRRQGANTEAFF. The DNA of the CDR3 is TGTGCCAGCAGGAGACAGGGAGCGAACACTGAAGCTTTCTTT.

The CDR3 is CASSGRVSGNYNSPLHF. The CDR3 DNA sequence: TGTGCCAGCAGTGGTAGGGTATCAGGGAACTATAATTCACCCCTCCACTTT. This chain joins TRBV6-1 and TRBJ1-6; a weak D match, TRBD1 (5 bases). The CDR3 contains 17 residues. Trimming pared 4 bases from V and 3 bases from J, leaving 16 bases between. In germline, CDR1 is MNHNS, CDR2 SASEGT.